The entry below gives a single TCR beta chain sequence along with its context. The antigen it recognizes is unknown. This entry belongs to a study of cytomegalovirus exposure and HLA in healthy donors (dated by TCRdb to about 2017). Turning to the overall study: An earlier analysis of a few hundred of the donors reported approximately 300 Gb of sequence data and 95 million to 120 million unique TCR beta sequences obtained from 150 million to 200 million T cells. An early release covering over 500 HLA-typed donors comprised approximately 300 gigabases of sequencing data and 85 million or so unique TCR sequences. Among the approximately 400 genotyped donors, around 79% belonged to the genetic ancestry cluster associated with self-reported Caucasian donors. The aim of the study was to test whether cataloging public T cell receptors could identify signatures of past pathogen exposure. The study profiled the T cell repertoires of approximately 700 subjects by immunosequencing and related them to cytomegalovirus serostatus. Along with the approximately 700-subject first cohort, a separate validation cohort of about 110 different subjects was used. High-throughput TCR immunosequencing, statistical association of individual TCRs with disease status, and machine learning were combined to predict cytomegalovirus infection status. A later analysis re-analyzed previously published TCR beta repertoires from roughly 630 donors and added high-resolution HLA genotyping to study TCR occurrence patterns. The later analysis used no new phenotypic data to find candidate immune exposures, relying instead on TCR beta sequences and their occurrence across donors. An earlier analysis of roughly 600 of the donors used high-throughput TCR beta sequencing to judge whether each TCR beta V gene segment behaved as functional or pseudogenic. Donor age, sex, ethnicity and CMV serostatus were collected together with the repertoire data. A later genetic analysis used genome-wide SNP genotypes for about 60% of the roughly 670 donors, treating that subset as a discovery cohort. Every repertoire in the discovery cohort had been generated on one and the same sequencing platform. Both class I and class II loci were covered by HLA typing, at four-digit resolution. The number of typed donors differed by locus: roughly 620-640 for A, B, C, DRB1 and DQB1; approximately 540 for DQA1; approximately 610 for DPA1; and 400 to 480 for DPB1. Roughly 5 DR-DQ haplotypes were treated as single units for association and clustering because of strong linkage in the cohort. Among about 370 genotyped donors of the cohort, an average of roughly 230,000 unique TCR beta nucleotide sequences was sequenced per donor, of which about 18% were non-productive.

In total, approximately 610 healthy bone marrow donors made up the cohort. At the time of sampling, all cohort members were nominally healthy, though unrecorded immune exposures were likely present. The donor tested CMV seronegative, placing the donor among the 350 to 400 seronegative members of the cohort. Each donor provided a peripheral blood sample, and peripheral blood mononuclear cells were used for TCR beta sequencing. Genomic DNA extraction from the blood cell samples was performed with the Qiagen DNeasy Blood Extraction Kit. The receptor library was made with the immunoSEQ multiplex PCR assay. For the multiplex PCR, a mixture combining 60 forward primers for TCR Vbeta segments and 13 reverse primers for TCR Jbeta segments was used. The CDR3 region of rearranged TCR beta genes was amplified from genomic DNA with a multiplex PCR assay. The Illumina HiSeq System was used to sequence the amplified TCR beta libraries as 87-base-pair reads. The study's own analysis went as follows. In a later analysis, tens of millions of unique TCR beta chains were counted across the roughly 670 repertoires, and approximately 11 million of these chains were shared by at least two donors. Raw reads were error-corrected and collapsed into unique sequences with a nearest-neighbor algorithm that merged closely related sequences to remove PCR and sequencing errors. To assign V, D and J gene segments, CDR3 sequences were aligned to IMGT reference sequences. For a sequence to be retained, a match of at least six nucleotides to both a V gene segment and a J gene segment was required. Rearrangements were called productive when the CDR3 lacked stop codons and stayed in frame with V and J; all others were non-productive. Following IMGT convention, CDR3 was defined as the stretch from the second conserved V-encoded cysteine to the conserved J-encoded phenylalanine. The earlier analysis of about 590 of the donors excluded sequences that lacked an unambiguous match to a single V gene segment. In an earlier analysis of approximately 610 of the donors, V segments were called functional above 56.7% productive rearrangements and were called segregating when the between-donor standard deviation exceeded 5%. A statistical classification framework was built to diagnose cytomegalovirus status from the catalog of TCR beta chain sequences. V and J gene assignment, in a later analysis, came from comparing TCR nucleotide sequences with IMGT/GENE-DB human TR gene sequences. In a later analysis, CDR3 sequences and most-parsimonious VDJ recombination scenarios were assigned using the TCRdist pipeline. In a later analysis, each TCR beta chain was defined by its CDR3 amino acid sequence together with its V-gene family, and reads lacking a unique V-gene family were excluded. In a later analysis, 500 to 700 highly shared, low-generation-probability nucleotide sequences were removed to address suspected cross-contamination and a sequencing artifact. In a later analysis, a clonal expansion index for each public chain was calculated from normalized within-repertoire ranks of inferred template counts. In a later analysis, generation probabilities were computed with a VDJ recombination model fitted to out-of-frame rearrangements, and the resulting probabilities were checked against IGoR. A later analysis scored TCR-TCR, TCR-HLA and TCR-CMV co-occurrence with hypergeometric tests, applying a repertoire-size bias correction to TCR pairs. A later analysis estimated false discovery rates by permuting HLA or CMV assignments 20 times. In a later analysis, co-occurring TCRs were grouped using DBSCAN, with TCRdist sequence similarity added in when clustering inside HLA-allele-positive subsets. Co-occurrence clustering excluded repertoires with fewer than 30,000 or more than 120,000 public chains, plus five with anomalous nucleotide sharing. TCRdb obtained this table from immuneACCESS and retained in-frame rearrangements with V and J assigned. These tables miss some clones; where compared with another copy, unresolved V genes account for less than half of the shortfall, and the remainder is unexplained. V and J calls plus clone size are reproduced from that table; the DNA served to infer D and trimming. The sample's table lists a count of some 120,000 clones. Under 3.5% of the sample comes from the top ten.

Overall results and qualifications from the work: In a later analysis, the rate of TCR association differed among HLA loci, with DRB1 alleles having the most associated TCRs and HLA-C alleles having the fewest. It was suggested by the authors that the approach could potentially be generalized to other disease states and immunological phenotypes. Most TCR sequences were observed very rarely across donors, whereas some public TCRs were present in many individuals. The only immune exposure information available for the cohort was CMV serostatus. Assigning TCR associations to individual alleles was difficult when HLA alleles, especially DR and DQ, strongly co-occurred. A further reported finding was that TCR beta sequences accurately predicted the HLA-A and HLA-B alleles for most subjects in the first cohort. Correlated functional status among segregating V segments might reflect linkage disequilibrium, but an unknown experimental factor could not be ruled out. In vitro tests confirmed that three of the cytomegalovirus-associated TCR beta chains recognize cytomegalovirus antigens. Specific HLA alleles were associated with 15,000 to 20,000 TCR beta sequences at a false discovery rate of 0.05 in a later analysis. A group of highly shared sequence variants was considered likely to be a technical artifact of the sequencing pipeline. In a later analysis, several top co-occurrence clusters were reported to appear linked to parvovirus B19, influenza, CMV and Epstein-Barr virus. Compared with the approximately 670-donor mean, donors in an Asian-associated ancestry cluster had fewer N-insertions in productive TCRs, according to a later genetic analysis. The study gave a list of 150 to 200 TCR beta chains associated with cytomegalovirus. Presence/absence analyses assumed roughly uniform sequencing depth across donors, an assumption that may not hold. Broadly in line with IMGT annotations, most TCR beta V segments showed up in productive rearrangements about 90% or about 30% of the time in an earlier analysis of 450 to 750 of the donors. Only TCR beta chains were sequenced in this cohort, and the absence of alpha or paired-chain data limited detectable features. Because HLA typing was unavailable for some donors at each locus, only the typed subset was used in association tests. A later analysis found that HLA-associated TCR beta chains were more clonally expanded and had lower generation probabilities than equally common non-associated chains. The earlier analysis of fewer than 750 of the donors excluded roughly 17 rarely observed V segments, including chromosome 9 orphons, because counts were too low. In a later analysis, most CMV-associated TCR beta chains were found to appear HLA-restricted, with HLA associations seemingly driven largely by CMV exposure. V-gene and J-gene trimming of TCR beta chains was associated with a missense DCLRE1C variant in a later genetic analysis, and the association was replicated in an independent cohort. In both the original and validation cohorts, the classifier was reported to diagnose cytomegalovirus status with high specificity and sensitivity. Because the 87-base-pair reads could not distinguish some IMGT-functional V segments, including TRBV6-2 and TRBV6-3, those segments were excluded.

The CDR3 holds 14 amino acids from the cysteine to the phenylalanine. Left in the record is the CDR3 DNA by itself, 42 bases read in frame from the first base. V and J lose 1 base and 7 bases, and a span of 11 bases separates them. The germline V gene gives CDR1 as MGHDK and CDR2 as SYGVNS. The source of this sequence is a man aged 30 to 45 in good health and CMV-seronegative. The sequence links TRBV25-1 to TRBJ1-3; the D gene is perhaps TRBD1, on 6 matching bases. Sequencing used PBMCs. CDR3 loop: CASSEFQGKNTIYF. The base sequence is TGTGCCAGCAGTGAATTCCAGGGGAAGAACACCATATATTTT.